Listed here are 10 T cell receptor beta chains from one sample, sequenced in a study of control samples from healthy donors and cancer patients. Only in-frame clones appear in the TCRdb table, and some are missing; sequencing was by immunoSEQ multiplex PCR. This sample has 150,000 or so clones, with 70% to 90% found just once. The sequencing input was blood. The receptors come from a man younger than 35 in good health.

This rearrangement joins TRBV5-4 to TRBJ2-3, with 7 nucleotides matching TRBD2. V dropped 4 bases and J dropped 4; count of bases not matched to a gene: 9. CDR1 is SGHNT and CDR2 is YYREEE in the germline V gene (reference sequence). CDR3 length equals 15 residues. The CDR3 protein is CASSPPGGVPDTQYF. CDR3 coding DNA: TGTGCCAGCAGCCCACCTGGGGGGGTCCCAGATACGCAGTATTTT.

The V call is TRBV27, the J call TRBJ1-2; 8 bases are a match to TRBD1. CDR1 and CDR2 (germline): MNHEY, SMNVEV (reference sequence). J was trimmed by 1 base and V by 5 bases; bases with no gene match: 6. This CDR3 has 15 residues. CDR3: CASSLYRGDNYGYTF. The CDR3 DNA is TGTGCCAGCAGTCTATACAGGGGGGATAACTATGGCTACACCTTC.

The gene calls are TRBV28 and TRBJ1-2; tentatively, D is TRBD1 (5 bases). Trimming took off 6 bases at V and 3 bases at J, with 11 bases between the two ends. This CDR3 contains 13 residues. CDR1 is MDHEN and CDR2 is SYDVKM in the germline V gene. The CDR3 DNA reads TGTGCCAGCAGCCGGGACGCCGACTATGGCTACACCTTC. Residues: CASSRDADYGYTF.

The V gene is TRBV9, the J gene TRBJ2-1; 7 bases match TRBD2. CDR3 length: 13 residues. The V gene's germline CDR1 is SGDLS and CDR2 YYNGEE. Trimming cost V 4 bases and J 9 bases; bases outside gene matches: 7. This CDR3 is CASSTTSFSEQFF. The CDR3 nucleotides read TGTGCCAGCAGCACGACTAGCTTCAGTGAGCAGTTCTTC.

The chain joins TRBV28 to TRBJ1-1; possibly TRBD1 for D (5 bases). This CDR3 is 16 amino acids long. Germline CDR1 reads MDHEN; CDR2 reads SYDVKM. V dropped 5 bases and J dropped 1 base, with 17 bases sitting between them. CDR3 bases: TGTGCCAGCAGTCCGCAGCGGGGGATGGGGAACACTGAAGCTTTCTTT. Translating it yields CASSPQRGMGNTEAFF.

The CDR3 spells CASSLEAARYEQYF. For the CDR3, the DNA is TGTGCCAGCAGCTTGGAGGCAGCTAGATACGAGCAGTACTTC. The chain combines TRBV5-6 with TRBJ2-7; no reliable D call. V gave up 0 bases and J gave up 4 bases, with 11 bases separating them. The CDR3 sequence is 14 residues long. Germline CDR1 reads SGHDT; CDR2 reads YYEEEE.

V is TRBV30 and J is TRBJ1-6; D is uncertain. The CDR3 consists of 15 residues. Per the germline V gene, CDR1 is GTSNPN and CDR2 is SVGIG (reference sequence). Trimming cost V 1 base and J 5 bases, with 12 bases left between them. The DNA of the CDR3 is TGTGCCTGGAGTGCGGAGGACGGGGATAATTCACCCCTCCACTTT. It is translated as CAWSAEDGDNSPLHF.

The V gene is TRBV28, the J gene TRBJ2-7, with D maybe TRBD1 (6 bases). The CDR3 is 15 residues long. Trimming shortened V by 4 bases and J by 0 bases, and 13 bases separated the two germline ends. Germline CDR1 and CDR2: MDHEN and SYDVKM. The CDR3 protein is CASSWGRQVSYEQYF. The DNA of the CDR3 is TGTGCCAGCAGTTGGGGGAGACAGGTCTCCTACGAGCAGTACTTC.

This rearrangement joins TRBV29-1 to TRBJ2-2, with 12 bases lining up with TRBD1. Germline assignment: CDR1 SQVTM and CDR2 ANQGSEA. The CDR3 extends over 13 amino acids. The junction had 4 bases not matched to a gene; V was cut back by 7 bases and J by 7 bases. CDR3 nucleotide sequence: TGCAGCGCGGGACAGGGGGCGGGCGGGGAGCTGTTTTTT. The encoded protein is CSAGQGAGGELFF.

This chain links TRBV5-1 with TRBJ2-7; D is unresolved. CDR1 is SGHRS and CDR2 is YFSETQ in the germline V gene. CDR3 length: 16 residues. The V end was cut by 5 bases, the J end by 0 bases, with 18 bases between. CDR3 sequence reads: CASSLVLGGSSYEQYF. The CDR3 coding sequence is TGCGCCAGCAGTCTGGTATTGGGTGGTAGCTCCTACGAGCAGTACTTC.